The present T cell receptor (beta chain) was sequenced within a study of OX40 agonist ivuxolimab in advanced cancers. Turning to the study itself: Under the entry rules, prior anti-PD-1, anti-PD-L1 or anti-CTLA-4 therapy was allowed, and roughly 43% had some.

Per the germline V gene, CDR1 is SEHNR and CDR2 is FQNEAQ (reference sequence). This CDR3 has 16 amino acids. V lost 7 bases and J lost 0, with 19 bases in between. Overall study results and limits: Doses of 0.1 to 3.0 mg/kg were accompanied by clonal expansion of CD4+ and CD8+ blood T cells by week 6.

Only one count was recorded for this clone. What it binds is unknown. Profiling relied on immunoSEQ multiplex PCR, and the TCRdb table lists in-frame clones only, not all of them. Of roughly 91,000 clones in the sample, roughly 95% were seen once. Sequenced here: CD4+ or CD8+ T cells sorted from blood, sampled in a trial of the OX40 agonist ivuxolimab. The clonotype originates from an adult with an advanced solid tumor such as melanoma, head and neck, liver or kidney cancer. This chain links TRBV7-9 with TRBJ2-7; D uncertain. The CDR3 DNA follows: TGTGCCAGCATCGATTCCGTTGGCCTAAGCTCCTACGAGCAGTACTTC. Residues: CASIDSVGLSSYEQYF.